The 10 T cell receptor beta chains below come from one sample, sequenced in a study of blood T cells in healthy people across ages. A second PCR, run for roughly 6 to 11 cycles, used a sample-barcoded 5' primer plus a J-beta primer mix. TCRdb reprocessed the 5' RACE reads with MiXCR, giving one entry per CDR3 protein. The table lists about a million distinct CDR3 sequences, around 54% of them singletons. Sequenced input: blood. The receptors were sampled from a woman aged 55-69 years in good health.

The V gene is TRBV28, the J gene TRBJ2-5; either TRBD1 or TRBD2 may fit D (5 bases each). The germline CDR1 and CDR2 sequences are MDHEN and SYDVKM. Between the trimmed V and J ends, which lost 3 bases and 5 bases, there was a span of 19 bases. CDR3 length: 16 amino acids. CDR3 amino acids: CASSLGVWASGETQYF. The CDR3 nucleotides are TGTGCCAGCAGTTTGGGGGTTTGGGCTTCAGGGGAGACCCAGTACTTC.

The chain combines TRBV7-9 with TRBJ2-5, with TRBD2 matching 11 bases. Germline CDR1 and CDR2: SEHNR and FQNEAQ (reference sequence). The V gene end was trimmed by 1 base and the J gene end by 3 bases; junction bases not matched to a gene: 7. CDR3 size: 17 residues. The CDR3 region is CASSLEAPGLAEETQYF. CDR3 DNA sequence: TGTGCCAGCAGCTTAGAGGCCCCGGGACTAGCGGAAGAGACCCAGTACTTC. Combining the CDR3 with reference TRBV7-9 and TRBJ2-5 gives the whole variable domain DTGVSQNPRHKITKRGQNVTFRCDPISEHNRLYWYRQTLGQGPEFLTYFQNEAQLEKSRLLSDRFSAERPKGSFSTLEIQRTEQGDSAMYLCASSLEAPGLAEETQYFGPGTRLLVL.

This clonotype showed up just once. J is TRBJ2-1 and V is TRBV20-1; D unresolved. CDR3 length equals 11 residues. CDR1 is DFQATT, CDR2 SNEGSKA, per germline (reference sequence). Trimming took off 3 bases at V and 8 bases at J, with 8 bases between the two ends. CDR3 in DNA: TGCAGTGCTAGGACCGGGCATGAGCAGTTCTTC. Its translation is CSARTGHEQFF.

CDR3: CASSHSGTDYNEQFF. CDR3 sequence (DNA): TGTGCCAGCAGCCACTCCGGGACAGACTACAATGAGCAGTTCTTC. The chain uses TRBV3-1 and TRBJ2-1; TRBD1 agrees at 7 bases. The V and J ends lost 3 bases and 3 bases, in that order; junction bases with no gene match: 5. Per the germline V gene, CDR1 is LGHDT and CDR2 is YNNKEL (reference sequence). The CDR3 length is 15 residues.

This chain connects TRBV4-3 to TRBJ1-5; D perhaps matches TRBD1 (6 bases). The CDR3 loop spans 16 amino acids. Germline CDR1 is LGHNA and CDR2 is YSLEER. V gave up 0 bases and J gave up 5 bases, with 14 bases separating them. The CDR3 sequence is CASSQDPRGGYQPQHF. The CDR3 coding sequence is TGCGCCAGCAGCCAAGATCCGAGGGGGGGATATCAGCCCCAGCATTTT.

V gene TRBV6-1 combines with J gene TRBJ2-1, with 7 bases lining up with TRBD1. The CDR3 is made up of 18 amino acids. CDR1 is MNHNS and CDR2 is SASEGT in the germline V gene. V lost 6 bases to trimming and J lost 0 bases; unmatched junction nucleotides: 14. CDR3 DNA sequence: TGTGCCAGCAGGACAGAATCAGGGGGTCTGAGCTCCTACAATGAGCAGTTCTTC. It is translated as CASRTESGGLSSYNEQFF.

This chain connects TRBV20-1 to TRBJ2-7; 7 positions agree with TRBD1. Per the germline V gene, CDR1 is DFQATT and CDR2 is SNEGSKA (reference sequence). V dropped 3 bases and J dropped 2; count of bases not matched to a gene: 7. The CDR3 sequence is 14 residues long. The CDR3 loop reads CSASHRGETYEQYF. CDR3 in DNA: TGCAGTGCTAGCCACAGGGGCGAGACCTACGAGCAGTACTTC.

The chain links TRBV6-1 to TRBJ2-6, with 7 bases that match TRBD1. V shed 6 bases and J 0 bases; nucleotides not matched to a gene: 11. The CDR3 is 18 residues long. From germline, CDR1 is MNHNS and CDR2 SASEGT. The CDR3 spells CASRPRDSHSSGANVLTF. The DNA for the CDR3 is TGTGCCAGCAGACCCCGGGACAGCCACAGCTCTGGGGCCAACGTCCTGACTTTC.

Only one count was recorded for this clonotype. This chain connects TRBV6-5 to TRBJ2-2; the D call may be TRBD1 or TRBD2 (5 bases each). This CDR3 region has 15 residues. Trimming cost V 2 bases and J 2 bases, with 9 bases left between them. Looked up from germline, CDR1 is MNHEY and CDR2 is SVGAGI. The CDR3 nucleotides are TGTGCCAGCAGTTACAAAGGGGACAACACCGGGGAGCTGTTTTTT. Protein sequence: CASSYKGDNTGELFF.

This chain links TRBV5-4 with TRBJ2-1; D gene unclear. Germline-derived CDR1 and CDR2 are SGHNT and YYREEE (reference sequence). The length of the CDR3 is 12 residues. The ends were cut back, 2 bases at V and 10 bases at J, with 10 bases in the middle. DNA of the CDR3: TGTGCCAGCAGCTTCCTGTTTGGAGAGCAGTTCTTC. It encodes CASSFLFGEQFF.